Listed below are T cell receptor beta chains from one sample, sequenced in a study of blood T cell repertoires in COVID-19. The protocol was immunoSEQ multiplex PCR, while the TCRdb copy is restricted to in-frame clones and leaves out a portion. In the table there are some 160,000 clones, around 87% of which are singletons. The sequenced sample was peripheral blood. The receptors stem from a woman aged 80 or older with COVID-19, enrolled during active disease. The CDR3 runs from the conserved cysteine through the conserved F or W. D genes are given only for firm matches. Not every row has a clone size; where given, it reads once, few, many or a size class.

d_call,j_call,v_call,clone_size,cdr3_nt,cdr3_aa
.,TRBJ1-5,TRBV5-5,.,TGTGCCAGCAGCTTGGAACAAAATCAGCCCCAGCATTTT,CASSLEQNQPQHF
TRBD1,TRBJ1-6,TRBV4-2,.,TGTGCCAGCAGCCAAGAGGAGGGGGCGAATAATTCACCCCTCCACTTT,CASSQEEGANNSPLHF
.,TRBJ1-5,TRBV6-5,.,TGTGCCAGCAGTCAGGGGAATCAGCCCCAGCATTTT,CASSQGNQPQHF
.,TRBJ1-6,TRBV5-1,.,TGCGCCAGCAGCTCCGGACAGCAGTATTCACCCCTCCACTTT,CASSSGQQYSPLHF
.,TRBJ1-5,TRBV7-2,.,TGTGCCAGCAGCTTTAGGCAGGGGACGGATCAGCCCCAGCATTTT,CASSFRQGTDQPQHF
.,TRBJ1-2,TRBV5-1,.,TGCGCCAGCAGTTTGAGCTCCAGGGAACCTGGCTACACCTTC,CASSLSSREPGYTF
.,TRBJ1-5,TRBV20-1,.,TGCAGTGCTAGTCCGGTGTATCTCAATCAGCCCCAGCATTTT,CSASPVYLNQPQHF
.,TRBJ1-2,TRBV5-5,.,TGTGCCAGCAGCGAACAATCACAGGGAAACCTCTATGGCTACACCTTC,CASSEQSQGNLYGYTF
TRBD1,TRBJ1-4,TRBV6-6,.,TGTGCCAGCAGAAGCGGGACAGGGACTGAAAAACTGTTTTTT,CASRSGTGTEKLFF
TRBD2,TRBJ2-2,TRBV27,.,TGTGCCAGCAGTTCAGGACTAGCGGGCACCGGGGAGCTGTTTTTT,CASSSGLAGTGELFF
TRBD1,TRBJ2-7,TRBV7-3,.,TGTGCCAGCAGCCCGACAGGGGGTGTGTACGAGCAGTACTTC,CASSPTGGVYEQYF
.,TRBJ2-7,TRBV28,.,TGTGCCAGCAGAGAGGTAGGCTACGAGCAGTACTTC,CASREVGYEQYF
TRBD1,TRBJ1-4,TRBV5-6,.,TGTGCCAGCAGATACGGGACAGCATATAATGAAAAACTGTTTTTT,CASRYGTAYNEKLFF
.,TRBJ1-1,TRBV28,.,TGTGCCAGCAGTTTATTACGAAGCCGAGAAACGAACACTGAAGCTTTCTTT,CASSLLRSRETNTEAFF
.,TRBJ2-1,TRBV14,.,TGTGCCAGCAGCCAAGACAACAATGAGCAGTTCTTC,CASSQDNNEQFF
.,TRBJ2-1,TRBV9,.,TGTGCCAGCAGCGTAGCTAGCGTTAGGCAGGCGCGGGAGCAGTTCTTC,CASSVASVRQAREQFF
.,TRBJ2-7,TRBV12-3/TRBV12-4,.,TGTGCCAGCAGTACTGGGGGCCGCGGAGAGCAGTACTTC,CASSTGGRGEQYF
TRBD2,TRBJ2-7,TRBV7-2,.,TGTGCCAGCAGCTTAGCGCTAGCGGGATATTACGAGCAGTACTTC,CASSLALAGYYEQYF
TRBD1,TRBJ1-2,TRBV11-2,.,TGTGCCAGCAGCTTAGAATTGGGGGACAGAGCTTCCTTC,CASSLELGDRASF
.,TRBJ2-2,TRBV9,.,TGTGCCAGCAGCGGTGTACCGGGACAGCGGGACACCGGGGAGCTGTTTTTT,CASSGVPGQRDTGELFF
.,TRBJ1-1,TRBV3-1/TRBV3-2,.,TGTGCCAGCAGCCAAACTCAGGGCTGGAACACTGAAGCTTTCTTT,CASSQTQGWNTEAFF
TRBD1,TRBJ1-3,TRBV9,.,TGTGCCAGCAGCGAGGGACAGTTCTCTGGAAACACCATATATTTT,CASSEGQFSGNTIYF
.,TRBJ2-1,TRBV6-2/TRBV6-3,.,TGTGCCAGCAGCCTCCCGGGCTCCTACAATGAGCAGTTCTTC,CASSLPGSYNEQFF
.,TRBJ1-5,TRBV28,.,TGTGCCAGCATGATGGAGGTTGCCAATCAGCCCCAGCATTTT,CASMMEVANQPQHF
.,TRBJ2-5,TRBV7-8,.,TGTGCCAGCAGCTTGGACAGCGGGGCGGGAGAGACCCAGTACTTC,CASSLDSGAGETQYF
TRBD1,TRBJ1-1,TRBV4-3,.,TGCGCCAGCAGCCAAGATTTACCGACGACAGGGAGGTACACTGAAGCTTTCTTT,CASSQDLPTTGRYTEAFF
TRBD1,TRBJ1-5,TRBV7-2,.,TGTGCCAGCAGCTTGACGACAGGGGGCGCGGGAGGACAGCCCCAGCATTTT,CASSLTTGGAGGQPQHF
.,TRBJ1-1,TRBV28,.,TGTGCCAGTTTTCCCCCCAAGGGGACTGAAGCTTTCTTT,CASFPPKGTEAFF
TRBD2,TRBJ2-7,TRBV7-3,few,TGTGCCAGCAGCCCTCGCCGTGCGGGAGTGCGGGAGCAGTACTTC,CASSPRRAGVREQYF
TRBD1,TRBJ1-1,TRBV5-6,once,TGTGCCAGCAGCAAGCAGGGGGTCACTGAAGCTTTCTTT,CASSKQGVTEAFF
.,TRBJ2-7,TRBV2,.,TGTGCCAGCTACGCAGGGTTGGGGGAGCAGTACTTC,CASYAGLGEQYF
TRBD2,TRBJ2-5,TRBV9,.,TGTGCCAGCAGTTTCGGGAGCGGGAGCAAGGAGACCCAGTACTTC,CASSFGSGSKETQYF
.,TRBJ2-1,TRBV18,.,TGTGCCAGCTCACCACCGAGGGCAGGTAATGAGCAGTTCTTC,CASSPPRAGNEQFF
.,TRBJ1-2,TRBV5-1,.,TGCGCCAGCAGCTTGGACAGCAACTATGGCTACACCTTC,CASSLDSNYGYTF
TRBD1,TRBJ1-5,TRBV28,once,TGTGCCAGCAGGCGGACAGGGGGCCTTCAGCCCCAGCATTTT,CASRRTGGLQPQHF
.,TRBJ1-3,TRBV29-1,.,TGCAGCGTTGAAGTCCTCGGGTCTGGAAACACCATATATTTT,CSVEVLGSGNTIYF
TRBD2,TRBJ2-4,TRBV7-2,.,TGTGCCAGCAGCTTAGTGGGACTAGAAGCCAAAAACATTCAGTACTTC,CASSLVGLEAKNIQYF
.,TRBJ2-7,TRBV2,.,TGTGCCAGCAGGGACTTGGTAGAAACGCCCTACGAGCAGTACTTC,CASRDLVETPYEQYF
TRBD1,TRBJ2-3,TRBV27,.,TGTGCCAGCAGTCCGCAGGGGGCAGATACGCAGTATTTT,CASSPQGADTQYF
TRBD2,TRBJ2-1,TRBV28,.,TGTGCCAGCAGTTTAGGGAGCGGGAGCTCCTACAATGAGCAGTTCTTC,CASSLGSGSSYNEQFF
.,TRBJ2-7,TRBV5-1,.,TGCGCCAGCAGCTTGAGTATAGCTGCCTACGAGCAGTACTTC,CASSLSIAAYEQYF
.,TRBJ1-1,TRBV7-2,.,TGTGCCAGCAGCTTAGATGAACTCAGGGGTTCTGAAGCTTTCTTT,CASSLDELRGSEAFF